This is a list of T cell receptor beta chains from one sample in a study of T cell responses to AZD1222 COVID-19 vaccine. The assay was immunoSEQ multiplex PCR, and TCRdb's table has in-frame clones only and misses some. The table shows 120,000 to 150,000 clones, with roughly 88% occurring only once. The source material was peripheral blood, sampled 28 days after the second AZD1222 dose. These receptors all come from an adult who received the AZD1222 COVID-19 vaccine. Both conserved end residues are part of each CDR3. The D gene is left open where the match is weak. Only part of the rows carry a size: once, few, many, or a class if the clone is expanded.

v_gene: TRBV11-2; abundance: .; j_gene: TRBJ1-3; d_gene: .; CDR3nt: TGTGCCAGCAGCTTAGATTTGGGGGGCTCTGGAAACACCATATATTTT; CDR3aa: CASSLDLGGSGNTIYF
v_gene: TRBV19; abundance: .; j_gene: TRBJ1-2; d_gene: .; CDR3nt: TGTGCCAGTAGTACCCCATGGAGGTCGGATGGCTACACCTTC; CDR3aa: CASSTPWRSDGYTF
v_gene: TRBV7-9; abundance: .; j_gene: TRBJ1-3; d_gene: .; CDR3nt: TGTGCCAGCAGCTTAGACTTAAACACCATATATTTT; CDR3aa: CASSLDLNTIYF
v_gene: TRBV2; abundance: .; j_gene: TRBJ1-5; d_gene: TRBD1; CDR3nt: TGTGCCAGCAGACCCGGGACAGGCTGGCAGCCCCAGCATTTT; CDR3aa: CASRPGTGWQPQHF
v_gene: TRBV5-1; abundance: .; j_gene: TRBJ1-2; d_gene: .; CDR3nt: TGCGCCAGCAGCTTGGGACAGGAGATCTATGGCTACACCTTC; CDR3aa: CASSLGQEIYGYTF
v_gene: TRBV15; abundance: once; j_gene: TRBJ1-2; d_gene: .; CDR3nt: TGTGCCACCAGCAGAGACGTCCAAGTTAACTATGGCTACACCTTC; CDR3aa: CATSRDVQVNYGYTF
v_gene: TRBV5-4; abundance: .; j_gene: TRBJ1-1; d_gene: .; CDR3nt: TGTGCCAGCAGCCTTCAACAGGAGGGTGAAGCTTTCTTT; CDR3aa: CASSLQQEGEAFF
v_gene: TRBV27; abundance: .; j_gene: TRBJ2-3; d_gene: TRBD2; CDR3nt: TGTGCCAGCAGCCAAATTGGACTAGCGGGAGTAGCAGATACGCAGTATTTT; CDR3aa: CASSQIGLAGVADTQYF
v_gene: TRBV2; abundance: .; j_gene: TRBJ1-1; d_gene: TRBD1; CDR3nt: TGTGCCAGTCTTCGCACAGGGGGCTACACTGAAGCTTTCTTT; CDR3aa: CASLRTGGYTEAFF
v_gene: TRBV6-1; abundance: .; j_gene: TRBJ2-1; d_gene: .; CDR3nt: TGTGCCAGCAGTGAAGAAGGGCAGGAGTCGTTTTACAATGAGCAGTTCTTC; CDR3aa: CASSEEGQESFYNEQFF
v_gene: TRBV11-1; abundance: .; j_gene: TRBJ2-1; d_gene: .; CDR3nt: TGTGCCAGCAGTCAGAACGGCGGCCTCTCCTACAATGAGCAGTTCTTC; CDR3aa: CASSQNGGLSYNEQFF
v_gene: TRBV7-2; abundance: .; j_gene: TRBJ2-1; d_gene: TRBD2; CDR3nt: TGTGCCAGCAGCTTATTAGCGGGGAATGAGCAGTTCTTC; CDR3aa: CASSLLAGNEQFF
v_gene: TRBV3-1/TRBV3-2; abundance: once; j_gene: TRBJ2-7; d_gene: TRBD1; CDR3nt: TGTGCCAGCAGCCTATGGACAGGGTGGGACTCCTACGAGCAGTACTTC; CDR3aa: CASSLWTGWDSYEQYF
v_gene: TRBV18; abundance: .; j_gene: TRBJ2-2; d_gene: .; CDR3nt: TGTGCCAGCTCACCACCAATCGGCAGAAACACCGGGGAGCTGTTTTTT; CDR3aa: CASSPPIGRNTGELFF
v_gene: TRBV18; abundance: .; j_gene: TRBJ2-7; d_gene: TRBD1; CDR3nt: TGTGCCAGCTCACGGGACAGCTCCTACGAGCAGTACTTC; CDR3aa: CASSRDSSYEQYF
v_gene: TRBV21-1; abundance: .; j_gene: TRBJ2-1; d_gene: .; CDR3nt: TGTGCCAGCAGCAACGGACAGGGGAGGAGCAATGAGCAGTTCTTC; CDR3aa: CASSNGQGRSNEQFF
v_gene: TRBV6-6; abundance: .; j_gene: TRBJ2-2; d_gene: .; CDR3nt: TGTGCCAGCACTAGGGTAGTTACGAACACCGGGGAGCTGTTTTTT; CDR3aa: CASTRVVTNTGELFF
v_gene: TRBV10-3; abundance: .; j_gene: TRBJ2-7; d_gene: .; CDR3nt: TGTGCCATCAGTCCCCCAGAGAGCTCCTACGAGCAGTACTTC; CDR3aa: CAISPPESSYEQYF
v_gene: TRBV3-1/TRBV3-2; abundance: .; j_gene: TRBJ1-2; d_gene: .; CDR3nt: TGTGCCAGCAGCCAGGAATTGGCAGCGACCTATGGCTACACCTTC; CDR3aa: CASSQELAATYGYTF
v_gene: TRBV10-2; abundance: once; j_gene: TRBJ1-5; d_gene: .; CDR3nt: TGCGCCAGCAGTGAGTCCGGTGGGAACAGGGCTTATCAGCCCCAGCATTTT; CDR3aa: CASSESGGNRAYQPQHF
v_gene: TRBV5-1; abundance: .; j_gene: TRBJ1-5; d_gene: .; CDR3nt: TGCGCCAGCAGCTGGGGGGGCAATCAGCCCCAGCATTTT; CDR3aa: CASSWGGNQPQHF
v_gene: TRBV11-2; abundance: .; j_gene: TRBJ2-7; d_gene: TRBD2; CDR3nt: TGTGCCAGCAGCCCCATCAGCGGGAGGTCCTACGAGCAGTACTTC; CDR3aa: CASSPISGRSYEQYF
v_gene: TRBV7-2; abundance: .; j_gene: TRBJ1-2; d_gene: TRBD1; CDR3nt: TGTGCCAGCAGCCCACGACAGGGCCTTTTCGGCTACACCTTC; CDR3aa: CASSPRQGLFGYTF
v_gene: TRBV12-3/TRBV12-4; abundance: .; j_gene: TRBJ1-5; d_gene: .; CDR3nt: TGTGCCAGCAGTTTACAGGGCCCAGGGCCCCAGCATTTT; CDR3aa: CASSLQGPGPQHF
v_gene: TRBV12-3/TRBV12-4; abundance: once; j_gene: TRBJ1-1; d_gene: TRBD1; CDR3nt: TGTGCCAGCATTGCGACAGGGGGCACTGAAGCTTTCTTT; CDR3aa: CASIATGGTEAFF
v_gene: TRBV9; abundance: .; j_gene: TRBJ2-5; d_gene: .; CDR3nt: TGTGCCAGCAGCGTTGGACAGTACCAAGAGACCCAGTACTTC; CDR3aa: CASSVGQYQETQYF
v_gene: TRBV2; abundance: .; j_gene: TRBJ1-6; d_gene: .; CDR3nt: TGTGCCAGCAGGACGGGGATTTCACCCCTCCACTTT; CDR3aa: CASRTGISPLHF
v_gene: TRBV7-8; abundance: once; j_gene: TRBJ1-1; d_gene: TRBD1; CDR3nt: TGTGCCAGCAGCATTAGACAGGGGGCGCAGAAAGGGAACACTGAAGCTTTCTTT; CDR3aa: CASSIRQGAQKGNTEAFF
v_gene: TRBV2; abundance: .; j_gene: TRBJ2-7; d_gene: TRBD2; CDR3nt: TGTGCCAGCAAGGGACTAGCGGGCGGGAACGAGCAGTACTTC; CDR3aa: CASKGLAGGNEQYF
v_gene: TRBV3-1/TRBV3-2; abundance: .; j_gene: TRBJ1-3; d_gene: .; CDR3nt: TGTGCCAGCAGCATGGACAGTTTACCTGGAAACACCATATATTTT; CDR3aa: CASSMDSLPGNTIYF
v_gene: TRBV7-2; abundance: few; j_gene: TRBJ2-7; d_gene: .; CDR3nt: TGTGCCAGCAGCTTAGCGGGACCTTCCATCTCCTACGAGCAGTACTTC; CDR3aa: CASSLAGPSISYEQYF
v_gene: TRBV7-9; abundance: .; j_gene: TRBJ1-6; d_gene: TRBD1; CDR3nt: TGTGCCAGCAGCTTGACAGGGGGGCATTCACCCCTCCACTTT; CDR3aa: CASSLTGGHSPLHF
v_gene: TRBV30; abundance: .; j_gene: TRBJ2-7; d_gene: TRBD2; CDR3nt: TGTGCCTGGGTCGGGACAGGAAGAGCGGGAGGGCCGGGTGAGCAGTACTTC; CDR3aa: CAWVGTGRAGGPGEQYF
v_gene: TRBV14; abundance: .; j_gene: TRBJ2-7; d_gene: TRBD2; CDR3nt: TGTGCCAGCAGCCCCTATGGGAGGGGTGGCCTGGGCGAGCAGTACTTC; CDR3aa: CASSPYGRGGLGEQYF
v_gene: TRBV2; abundance: .; j_gene: TRBJ2-6; d_gene: .; CDR3nt: TGTGCCAGCAAAGGACAACGCCTCTCTGGGGCCAACGTCCTGACTTTC; CDR3aa: CASKGQRLSGANVLTF
v_gene: TRBV5-1; abundance: .; j_gene: TRBJ2-1; d_gene: .; CDR3nt: TGCGCCAGCAGCTTGAGGGATGAGCAGTTCTTC; CDR3aa: CASSLRDEQFF
v_gene: TRBV19; abundance: .; j_gene: TRBJ1-3; d_gene: .; CDR3nt: TGTGCCAGTAGTTTCCCAACGGGAGGGTCCTCTGGAAACACCATATATTTT; CDR3aa: CASSFPTGGSSGNTIYF
v_gene: TRBV5-1; abundance: .; j_gene: TRBJ1-1; d_gene: .; CDR3nt: TGCGCCAGCAGCCGCATAGGGACAAAGATGAACACTGAAGCTTTCTTT; CDR3aa: CASSRIGTKMNTEAFF
v_gene: TRBV6-5; abundance: .; j_gene: TRBJ2-7; d_gene: .; CDR3nt: TGTGCCAGCAGCCCACGTGGGGGCGCAGTCCTTTGCTTC; CDR3aa: CASSPRGGAVLCF
v_gene: TRBV2; abundance: .; j_gene: TRBJ2-7; d_gene: .; CDR3nt: TGTGCCAGCAGCCTCACCTCCTACTACGAGCAGTACTTC; CDR3aa: CASSLTSYYEQYF
v_gene: TRBV9; abundance: .; j_gene: TRBJ2-3; d_gene: .; CDR3nt: TGTGCCAGCAGCGTAGCGGCGATCAGGACAGATACGCAGTATTTT; CDR3aa: CASSVAAIRTDTQYF
v_gene: TRBV27; abundance: .; j_gene: TRBJ2-3; d_gene: .; CDR3nt: TGTGCCAGCAGTCTGGGAGATACGCAGTATTTT; CDR3aa: CASSLGDTQYF
v_gene: TRBV27; abundance: few; j_gene: TRBJ1-2; d_gene: .; CDR3nt: TGTGCCAGCAGGGCACATGGGCCGTTCAACTATGGCTACACCTTC; CDR3aa: CASRAHGPFNYGYTF
v_gene: TRBV6-5; abundance: .; j_gene: TRBJ2-1; d_gene: .; CDR3nt: TGTGCCAGCACCACCCTAAGACCCGGGGATGAGCAGTTCTTC; CDR3aa: CASTTLRPGDEQFF
v_gene: TRBV5-1; abundance: .; j_gene: TRBJ2-5; d_gene: .; CDR3nt: TGCGCCAGCAGAACCAAAGAGACCCAGTACTTC; CDR3aa: CASRTKETQYF
v_gene: TRBV5-1; abundance: .; j_gene: TRBJ2-7; d_gene: TRBD1; CDR3nt: TGCGCCAGCAGCTTGGGCGGGACAGGGGGCGTCGAGCAGTACTTC; CDR3aa: CASSLGGTGGVEQYF
v_gene: TRBV14; abundance: .; j_gene: TRBJ1-1; d_gene: .; CDR3nt: TGTGCCAGCAGCCGACCTAGGGTACGAGCTTTCTTT; CDR3aa: CASSRPRVRAFF
v_gene: TRBV4-2; abundance: .; j_gene: TRBJ2-1; d_gene: TRBD2; CDR3nt: TGTGCCAGCAGCCAGGTGACCGGGACTATCTACAATGAGCAGTTCTTC; CDR3aa: CASSQVTGTIYNEQFF